Following are 23 T cell receptor beta chains from one sample sequenced in a study of T cell changes during pregnancy in multiple sclerosis. This table comes from immunoSEQ multiplex PCR, and its TCRdb copy is limited to in-frame clones, with some not included. The sample lists 55,000 to 80,000 clones; 90% to 95% were seen once. The sequences come from CD8+ T cells from peripheral blood mononuclear cells, collected in the second trimester of pregnancy. These receptors originate from a female donor with multiple sclerosis, enrolled in a pregnancy study.

The rearrangement joins TRBV4-1 to TRBJ1-2, with unresolved D. The CDR3 is made up of 12 amino acids. Per the germline V gene, CDR1 is MGHRA and CDR2 is YSYEKL. Trimming stripped 1 base from V and 13 bases from J, with 13 bases between. Written as DNA, the CDR3 is TGCGCCAGCAGCCAAGGATCGACTTCTAGCACCTTC. Translation: CASSQGSTSSTF.

This chain uses TRBV19 with TRBJ2-2; D is perhaps TRBD2 (6 bases). V gave up 5 bases and J gave up 5 bases, with 18 bases separating them. This CDR3 has 16 amino acids. The germline V gene has CDR1 LNHDA and CDR2 SQIVND (reference sequence). The CDR3 DNA is TGTGCCAGTAGTCTCCAAGGCGGGATGAGGACCGGGGAGCTGTTTTTT. This translates into CASSLQGGMRTGELFF.

The chain is built from TRBV7-9 and TRBJ2-3; D might be TRBD2 (6 bases). The ends were cut back, 2 bases at V and 3 bases at J, with 12 bases in the middle. From germline, CDR1 is SEHNR and CDR2 FQNEAQ (reference sequence). The CDR3 sequence is 15 residues long. The CDR3 here is CASSLTGSRTDTQYF. As DNA, the CDR3 is TGTGCCAGCAGCTTAACCGGGAGCAGGACAGATACGCAGTATTTT.

V gene TRBV4-1 combines with J gene TRBJ1-5; 7 bases are a match to TRBD1. V gave up 6 bases and J gave up 0 bases; unmatched junction bases: 2. This CDR3 has 14 residues. Germline CDR1 reads MGHRA; CDR2 reads YSYEKL. CDR3 residues: CASSQGDSNQPQHF. The CDR3 DNA sequence: TGCGCCAGCAGTCAGGGGGATAGCAATCAGCCCCAGCATTTT.

This chain joins TRBV19 and TRBJ1-5, with D possibly matching TRBD1 (5 bases). V was clipped by 5 bases and J by 3 bases, with 8 bases between them. This CDR3 has 13 amino acids. The germline V gene encodes CDR1 LNHDA and CDR2 SQIVND (reference sequence). The CDR3 coding sequence is TGTGCCAGTAGTGAGGACAACAATCAGCCCCAGCATTTT. Encoded protein: CASSEDNNQPQHF.

The chain recombines TRBV30 with TRBJ2-7, with TRBD1 as a possible D gene (6 bases). Trimming took off 5 bases at V and 2 bases at J, with 13 bases between the two ends. The CDR3 totals 13 residues. The germline V gene has CDR1 GTSNPN and CDR2 SVGIG (reference sequence). The CDR3 DNA is TGTGCCTGGGCGATACAGGGAACCTACGAGCAGTACTTC. Amino acids: CAWAIQGTYEQYF.

This clone is judged medium-sized. This sequence joins TRBV19 and TRBJ1-1; D is perhaps TRBD1 (6 bases). Germline V gene data show CDR1 as LNHDA and CDR2 as SQIVND (reference sequence). Trimming took 8 bases from V and 11 from J, leaving 18 bases between them. CDR3 length equals 12 residues. For the CDR3, the DNA is TGTGCCAGTTCAACAGGGTTCATGGATGCTTTCTTT. It yields the protein CASSTGFMDAFF.

This sequence joins TRBV27 and TRBJ2-7, with D maybe TRBD1 (6 bases). Germline lookup yields CDR1 MNHEY and CDR2 SMNVEV (reference sequence). The CDR3 runs to 13 residues. V was clipped by 8 bases and J by 0 bases, with 11 bases between them. CDR3 nucleotide sequence: TGTGCCAGCGTAACAGGGTTCTCCTACGAGCAGTACTTC. Translated, it gives CASVTGFSYEQYF.

This chain connects TRBV14 to TRBJ2-1; D may be TRBD1 (6 bases). Germline V lookup: CDR1 SGHDN, CDR2 FVKESK. This CDR3 is 15 amino acids long. The germline V and J ends were trimmed by 4 bases and 8 bases, with 18 bases remaining between them. The CDR3 DNA reads as TGTGCCAGCAGCCTGGGGGCGGCGGCCTTAGATGAGCAGTTCTTC. It translates to CASSLGAAALDEQFF.

The CDR3 sequence: CASSEQGGQPQHF. Here the CDR3 DNA reads TGTGCCAGCAGTGAACAAGGCGGACAGCCCCAGCATTTT. The chain is built from TRBV2 and TRBJ1-5, with unresolved D. Deletions cut 2 bases from V and 7 bases from J, with 9 bases between. Germline assignment: CDR1 SNHLY and CDR2 FYNNEI. The CDR3 is 13 residues long.

This clone came up once. This chain links TRBV7-8 with TRBJ2-1; 7 bases agree with TRBD2. The germline V gene encodes CDR1 SGHVS and CDR2 FQNEAQ. J gave up 6 bases and V 2 bases, and 10 bases lay outside the gene matches. This CDR3 is 16 amino acids long. DNA for the CDR3: TGTGCCAGCAGCTTATGGCGGGAGCACCCAGGCAATGAGCAGTTCTTC. This encodes CASSLWREHPGNEQFF.

The chain employs TRBV11-2 and TRBJ1-2; D not resolved. The CDR3 spans 13 residues. Germline CDR1 SGHAT, CDR2 FQNNGV. Trimming cost V 4 bases and J 1 base, with 7 bases left between them. The CDR3 here is CASSSDNNYGYTF. The DNA of the CDR3 is TGTGCCAGCAGCTCCGACAATAACTATGGCTACACCTTC.

The genes are TRBV9 and TRBJ2-3; 9 bases align to TRBD1. Germline loops: CDR1 SGDLS, CDR2 YYNGEE. The CDR3 contains 16 residues. V lost 3 bases, J lost 0 bases, and 5 bases stayed unmatched. CDR3 sequence: CASSARDRASTDTQYF. The CDR3 bases are TGTGCCAGCAGCGCCCGGGACAGGGCTAGCACAGATACGCAGTATTTT.

V is TRBV4-1 and J is TRBJ2-7, with TRBD2 as a possible D gene (6 bases). Germline V gene sequence: CDR1 MGHRA, CDR2 YSYEKL. CDR3 length equals 14 residues. Trimming stripped 1 base from V and 3 bases from J, with 10 bases between. This CDR3 reads CASSQVSTSYEQYF. CDR3 DNA: TGCGCCAGCAGCCAAGTATCGACTAGCTACGAGCAGTACTTC.

Regarding this clone: Other nucleotide sequences from this sample produce the same CDR3. J is TRBJ1-5 and V is TRBV19; perhaps TRBD1 as D (6 bases). The CDR3 extends over 13 amino acids. Germline-derived CDR1 and CDR2 are LNHDA and SQIVND (reference sequence). The CDR3 DNA reads TGTGCGTCTCGAACAGGGCGAAATCAGCCCCAGCATTTT. Its translation: CASRTGRNQPQHF. The variable domain in full, completed from reference TRBV19 and TRBJ1-5, reads DGGITQSPKYLFRKEGQNVTLSCEQNLNHDAMYWYRQDPGQGLRLIYYSQIVNDFQKGDIAEGYSVSREKKESFPLTVTSAQKNPTAFYLCASRTGRNQPQHFGDGTRLSIL.

The table lists this clone with a count of one. The chain combines TRBV19 with TRBJ2-1; 9 nucleotides line up with TRBD1. The V segment lost 5 bases and the J segment 10 bases; nucleotides outside the gene matches: 3. Germline CDR1 and CDR2: LNHDA and SQIVND (reference sequence). The length of the CDR3 is 12 residues. CDR3 nucleotides: TGTGCCAGTAGTTATGGGACAGGGGAGCAGTTCTTC. It is translated as CASSYGTGEQFF.

With regard to this clone: One end of the junction varies from germline; a read error may be responsible. The chain joins TRBV27 to TRBJ2-3; 10 bases agree with TRBD2. Germline loops: CDR1 MNHEY, CDR2 SMNVEV (reference sequence). This CDR3 region has 18 residues. The CDR3 nucleotides read TGTGCCAGCAGTCCGACGCCCCATCTAGCGGGAGACACAAATACGCAGTATTTT. Translated, it gives CASSPTPHLAGDTNTQYF.

This chain connects TRBV10-1 to TRBJ2-1; TRBD1 matches at 7 bases. The CDR3 runs 16 residues. Germline CDR1 and CDR2: WNHNN and SYGVQD (reference sequence). The trim removed 4 bases at V and 3 bases at J, leaving 9 bases unmatched. CDR3 protein: CASSGGTAPDYNEQFF. CDR3 sequence (DNA): TGCGCCAGCAGTGGTGGGACAGCCCCGGACTACAATGAGCAGTTCTTC.

V usage is TRBV27 and J usage is TRBJ2-7, with D maybe TRBD2 (5 bases). V lost 6 bases to trimming and J lost 0 bases, with 15 bases between them. In germline, CDR1 is MNHEY, CDR2 SMNVEV (reference sequence). The CDR3 has 15 residues. CDR3 nucleotides: TGTGCCAGCAGGGAGGCTCGGCAATACTCCTACGAGCAGTACTTC. Translating it yields CASREARQYSYEQYF.

This clone was seen only once. The chain has TRBV29-1 and TRBJ1-2, with TRBD1 matching 8 bases. Germline loops: CDR1 SQVTM, CDR2 ANQGSEA. The CDR3 is made up of 13 amino acids. V gave up 3 bases and J gave up 2 bases; unmatched junction bases: 2. The CDR3 spells CSVETGANYGYTF. Here the CDR3 DNA reads TGCAGCGTTGAGACAGGGGCGAACTATGGCTACACCTTC.

This clone has a handful of counts. This chain uses TRBV19 with TRBJ2-1, with D possibly TRBD2 on 5 matching bases. The germline V gene encodes CDR1 LNHDA and CDR2 SQIVND (reference sequence). The V gene lost 4 bases and the J gene lost 0 bases, with 7 bases spanning the gap. The CDR3 length is 14 residues. The CDR3 DNA follows: TGTGCCAGTAGTACTAGCTTCTCCTACAATGAGCAGTTCTTC. Translating gives CASSTSFSYNEQFF. Based on the CDR3 plus reference TRBV19 and TRBJ2-1, the full variable domain is DGGITQSPKYLFRKEGQNVTLSCEQNLNHDAMYWYRQDPGQGLRLIYYSQIVNDFQKGDIAEGYSVSREKKESFPLTVTSAQKNPTAFYLCASSTSFSYNEQFFGPGTRLTVL.

The chain uses TRBV27 and TRBJ2-1; weak D call: TRBD2 (6 bases). Trimming cost V 6 bases and J 9 bases, with 15 bases left between them. The germline V gene has CDR1 MNHEY and CDR2 SMNVEV (reference sequence). The CDR3 has 13 residues. Here the CDR3 DNA reads TGTGCCAGCAGCCATGGGGTGGAGGGTGAGCAGTTCTTC. Its translation: CASSHGVEGEQFF.

This clone was found a few times. The J gene is TRBJ2-5, the V gene TRBV14, with 11 bases identical to TRBD2. Germline values: CDR1 SGHDN, CDR2 FVKESK. The CDR3 has 16 amino acids. V lost 4 bases and J lost 1; bases outside the gene matches: 5. CDR3 in amino acids: CASSLWTSGPQETQYF. The CDR3 DNA reads as TGTGCCAGCAGCCTGTGGACTAGCGGGCCCCAAGAGACCCAGTACTTC.